This T cell receptor beta chain was sequenced during a study of blood T cells in healthy people across ages (dated by TCRdb to between 2014 and 2017). Some background on the complete study: In model experiments, template switching captured about one uniquely barcoded TCR beta cDNA molecule for every two T cells. Age-related changes in TCR beta repertoire diversity were measured in the study by deep sequencing normalized with unique cDNA molecular identifiers. Donors were grouped into four age groups: young (average roughly 15 years), middle-aged (around 39), aged (around 66) and long-lived (just over 80). Using the same blood draw, the study looked at two additional independent replicas of 1 million unique cDNA reads for two donors, one aged 18 to 29 and the other aged 80 or older. Results the study describes overall, beyond this receptor: As age increased, observed TCR beta diversity per million T cells dropped in a roughly linear way, and a significant reduction was already evident by age 40. Compared with the aged group, the long-lived group had more naive CD4+ T cells, fewer expanded clones and increased TCR diversity, a pattern suggesting age selection. A strong correlation was found between observed TCR beta diversity and the percentage of naive T cells measured by flow cytometry. Estimates of total diversity from one million sequenced T cells were regarded as lower bounds and underestimates. Donor CMV infection status was unknown, potentially confounding age-related changes in expanded clonotypes. Conclusive comparison of naive and antigen-experienced compartments was prevented by the profiling of bulk unsorted PBMCs.

The roughly 38 donors, aged roughly 6 to 90 years, were systemically healthy Caucasian individuals from Russia. Ten milliliters of peripheral blood were drawn from each donor into EDTA-treated Vacutainer tubes. Ficoll-Paque density-gradient centrifugation was used to isolate PBMCs, with at least 7 million per sample. Total RNA, at least 6 micrograms per sample, was extracted from PBMCs with Trizol reagent. The percentages of naive CD45RAhigh/CD27high T cells were determined by flow cytometry on a PBMC aliquot from every donor. The protocol used for the library was 5' RACE. The sample was run on an Illumina HiSeq 2500. A second PCR of roughly 6 to 11 cycles was run with a J-beta primer mix and a sample-barcoded 5' primer. A unique molecular identifier was introduced onto each TCR beta cDNA molecule by a template-switch 5' adaptor carrying 12 random nucleotides. Each sample yielded at least 2.5 million CDR3-containing paired-end reads. All of the RNA was converted into first-strand cDNA using the Mint cDNA synthesis kit, with a TRBC-specific oligonucleotide serving as the primer. Following uracil-DNA glycosylase treatment, all cDNA underwent a first 18-cycle PCR with the universal primers M1SS and BC2_uni_R. Regarding the original processing steps: Each sample was normalized by randomly selecting 1 million high-quality reads, each carrying a distinct molecular identifier. Instead of being binned into consensus sequences, reads that shared molecular identifiers were thrown out. MiTCR, set to a Q25 quality threshold and the strictest error-elimination algorithm, was used for CDR3 identification, clonotype clustering and error correction. A nonparametric unseen species model with Euler transformation was used to estimate lower-bound total TCR beta diversity. Clones were called with MiXCR by TCRdb after fastp trimmed the public reads at Q25, and only in-frame beta chains were retained. One record per CDR3 amino acid sequence lists the most common genes and DNA. Clone size and V and J calls follow TCRdb, not the original study. The table for this sample lists around 500,000 distinct CDR3 sequences; about 29% of them were counted only once. The ten top clones hold under 4.5% of the sample.

The germline V gene gives CDR1 as SQVTM and CDR2 as ANQGSEA. V loses 7 bases of germline sequence and J loses 4 bases, and the interval between the two ends is 16 bases. From the cysteine up to the phenylalanine, the CDR3 has a length of 13 residues. Only CDR3 DNA is held: 39 bases, read in frame from base 1. In the case of this clonotype: Its antigen is not yet known. Per-base qualities were not stored, and no clone one base away is much larger.

These same data were also listed under a study on T cells of mothers and their children. The second investigation adds: Nine systemically healthy Caucasian individuals served as donors, namely three mothers together with their six children. cDNA synthesis consumed the entire amount of extracted RNA, loaded at around 1.5 ug RNA in each 15 ul reaction. In the second PCR, the M1S primer introduced both the sample barcodes and 2-4 random nucleotides. Over 8 million TCR beta CDR3 reads came from each mother, compared with about 3.2 million reads from each child. In both related and unrelated pairs, thymic selection shapes the output of TCR recombination in a similar way, with inherited differences having only a minor effect. Normalized repertoire overlap was always slightly but never significantly higher in related than unrelated mother-child pairs. No persistent microchimeric T cell clones were detected, at a sensitivity of 90 to 100 clones per million clonotypes. In the study, deep NGS was used to compare the TCR beta repertoires of mothers and children, and features distinguishing related mother-child pairs from unrelated individuals were sought. On average, the children were about 10 +/- 4 years old, while the mothers were approximately 41 +/- 4 years old. After adapter ligation was performed with NEBNext reagents, the libraries were sequenced on an Illumina HiSeq 2000 with 100+100 nt paired-end reads. Mother and child libraries were prepared a month apart and sequenced in separate runs to prevent cross-contamination. For each donor, somewhere between roughly 500,000 and 2,100,000 distinct TCR beta clonotypes were identified. Naive TCR beta clonotypes were estimated from low-frequency clonotypes matched to each donor's FACS-determined naive share, without sorting.

The chain is assembled from TRBV29-1 and TRBJ1-2, with TRBD1 as a weak D call on 6 bases. Sequenced sample: blood. This TCR was sampled from a boy between 2 and 10 years old in good health. The nucleotide sequence is TGCAGCGGCTGGGGCAAAGGGGGCTATGGCTACACCTTC. Its coded protein is CSGWGKGGYGYTF.